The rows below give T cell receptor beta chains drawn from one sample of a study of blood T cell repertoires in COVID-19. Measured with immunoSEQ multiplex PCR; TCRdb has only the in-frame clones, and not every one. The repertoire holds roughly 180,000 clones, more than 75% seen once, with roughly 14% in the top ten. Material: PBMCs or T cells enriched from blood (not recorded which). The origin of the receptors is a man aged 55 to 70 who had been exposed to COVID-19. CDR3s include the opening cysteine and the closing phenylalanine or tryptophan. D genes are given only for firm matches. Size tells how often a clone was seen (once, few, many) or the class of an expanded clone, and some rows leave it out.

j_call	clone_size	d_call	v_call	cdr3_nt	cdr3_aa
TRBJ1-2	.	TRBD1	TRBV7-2	TGTGCCAGCAGCTTTATAGGGGGCCGAGAAAACTATGGCTACACCTTC	CASSFIGGRENYGYTF
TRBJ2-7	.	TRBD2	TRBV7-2	TGTGCCAGCAGCTTAGTGGGGCCGCGACTAGCGGGATTCTCCTACGAGCAGTACTTC	CASSLVGPRLAGFSYEQYF
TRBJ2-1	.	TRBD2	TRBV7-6	TGTGCCAGCAGCCTTAGCGGGGCCGTCGAGCAGTTCTTC	CASSLSGAVEQFF
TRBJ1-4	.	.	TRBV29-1	TGCAGCGTTGTCTCGGGAGGTGAAAAACTGTTTTTT	CSVVSGGEKLFF
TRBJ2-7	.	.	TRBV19	TGTGCCAGTAGTATAGGGTCGCTGGGAGACTACGAGCAGTACTTC	CASSIGSLGDYEQYF
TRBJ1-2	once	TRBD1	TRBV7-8	TGTGCCAGCAGCTTGCCCACCGGGACAGGGGGCGGTTCACGTTATGGCTACACCTTC	CASSLPTGTGGGSRYGYTF
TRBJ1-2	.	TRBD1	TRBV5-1	TGCGCCAGCAGCTTGGGGCAGGGGGCCTATGGCTACACCTTC	CASSLGQGAYGYTF
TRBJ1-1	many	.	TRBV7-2	TGTGCCAGCAGCTTTGGACAGATGAACACTGAAGCTTTCTTT	CASSFGQMNTEAFF
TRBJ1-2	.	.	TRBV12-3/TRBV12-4	TGTGCCAGCCAGTCCTCTTATGGCTACACCTTC	CASQSSYGYTF
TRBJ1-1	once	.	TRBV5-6	TGTGCCAGCAGCTTGGACAACATGAACACTGAAGCTTTCTTT	CASSLDNMNTEAFF
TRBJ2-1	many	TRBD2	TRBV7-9	TGTGCCAGCAGCAAAGGGGCGGGAGAGTACAATGAGCAGTTCTTC	CASSKGAGEYNEQFF
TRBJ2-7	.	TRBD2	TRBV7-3	TGTGCCAGCAGCGTGACTAGCGGTACGTCCTACGAGCAGTACTTC	CASSVTSGTSYEQYF
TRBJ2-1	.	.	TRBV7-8	TGTGCCAGCAGCTCCCCGGCGGGGAACTCCTACAATGAGCAGTTCTTC	CASSSPAGNSYNEQFF
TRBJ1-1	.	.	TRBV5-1	TGCGCCAGCAGCTACCGAGAAAACACTGAAGCTTTCTTT	CASSYRENTEAFF
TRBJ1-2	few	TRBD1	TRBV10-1	TGCGCCAGCAGTGAGTCCTTAGACAGGGCCAGAGTGTGCGGCTACACCTTC	CASSESLDRARVCGYTF
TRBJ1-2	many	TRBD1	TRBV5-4	TGTGCCAGCACCCTCGGACAGGGCGTCTATGGCTACACCTTC	CASTLGQGVYGYTF
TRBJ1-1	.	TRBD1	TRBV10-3	TGTGCCATCAGCACAGGGGAGGCCACTGAAGCTTTCTTT	CAISTGEATEAFF
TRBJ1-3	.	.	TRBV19	TGTGCCAGTAGTACCACAGGGAAATCTGGAAACACCATATATTTT	CASSTTGKSGNTIYF
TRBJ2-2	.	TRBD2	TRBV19	TGTGCCAGTAAAGTGTGGCGGGAGGGCCGTACCGGGGAGCTGTTTTTT	CASKVWREGRTGELFF
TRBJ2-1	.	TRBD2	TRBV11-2	TGTGCCAGCAGCTTGGAGCGGGGTGGATACAATGAGCAGTTCTTC	CASSLERGGYNEQFF
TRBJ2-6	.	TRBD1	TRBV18	TGTGCCAGCTCACCACTCGGGACAGCGAACTCTGGGGCCAACGTCCTGACTTTC	CASSPLGTANSGANVLTF
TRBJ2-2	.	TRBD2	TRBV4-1	TGCGCCGCGGGACTAGCGGGAGGGCGAAACACCGGGGAGCTGTTTTTT	CAAGLAGGRNTGELFF
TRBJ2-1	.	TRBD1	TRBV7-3	TGTGCCAGCAGCCCCCGACAGGGGGTGAACAATGAGCAGTTCTTC	CASSPRQGVNNEQFF
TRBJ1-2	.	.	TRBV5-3	TGTGCCAGAAGCTTGACCAGGACGGAAGCGGCTGGCTACACCTTC	CARSLTRTEAAGYTF
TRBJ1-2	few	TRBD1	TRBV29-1	TGCAGCGTTGGCGACAGGGGTGGCTACACCTTC	CSVGDRGGYTF
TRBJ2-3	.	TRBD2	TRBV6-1	TGTGCCAGCAGTGAACTAGCGGGAGACACAGATACGCAGTATTTT	CASSELAGDTDTQYF
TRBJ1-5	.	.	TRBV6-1	TGTGCCAGCAGTGAACCGATGGGAGGAGGGGTTAATAGCAATCAGCCCCAGCATTTT	CASSEPMGGGVNSNQPQHF
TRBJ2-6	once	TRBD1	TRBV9	TGTGCCAGCAGCGTGGCTGGGGTGGGGACAGGTTCTGGGGCCAACGTCCTGACTTTC	CASSVAGVGTGSGANVLTF
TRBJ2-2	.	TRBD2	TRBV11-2	TGTGCCAGCAGCCCCCAGGGGGCTAGCGGGAGGAGGGACGGGGAGCTGTTTTTT	CASSPQGASGRRDGELFF
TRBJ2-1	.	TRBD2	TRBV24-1	TGTGCCACCAGTGGAGCGGGACGGCGTTGGGATGAGCAGTTCTTC	CATSGAGRRWDEQFF
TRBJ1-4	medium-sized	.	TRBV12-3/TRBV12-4	TGTGCCAGCAGTTTATTAGTTGAAAAACTGTTTTTT	CASSLLVEKLFF
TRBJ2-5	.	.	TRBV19	TGTGCCAGTGCTACTACGACAGGCCAACAAGAGACCCAGTACTTC	CASATTTGQQETQYF
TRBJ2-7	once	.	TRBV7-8	TGTGCCAGCAGCTTTCAGGACAGTATAGACGAGCAGTACTTC	CASSFQDSIDEQYF
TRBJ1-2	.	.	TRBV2	TGTGCCAGCAGTGGATTCCTGACAGGCTATGGCTACACCTTC	CASSGFLTGYGYTF
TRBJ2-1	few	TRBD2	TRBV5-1	TGCGCCAGCAGCTTGAGTCTAGCGGGAGGAGGGCAGTTCTTC	CASSLSLAGGGQFF
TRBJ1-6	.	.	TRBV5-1	TGCGCCAGCAGCACTACAGGGCCTGGGAATTCACCCCTCCACTTT	CASSTTGPGNSPLHF
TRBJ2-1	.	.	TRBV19	TGTGCCAGTAGTATATTACCGGTGGCGGTCAATGAGCAGTTCTTC	CASSILPVAVNEQFF
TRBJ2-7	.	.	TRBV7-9	TGTGCCAGCAGCCCGGACAGAAGCTCCTACGAGCAGTACTTC	CASSPDRSSYEQYF
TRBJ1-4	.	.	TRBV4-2	TGTGCCAGCAGCCAAGATGATTTGGTAATAGGGACACCAACTAATGAAAAACTGTTTTTT	CASSQDDLVIGTPTNEKLFF
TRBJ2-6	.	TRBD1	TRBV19	TGTGCCAGTAGTGTACCGGGACAGGGGGCAGGTGGGGCCAACGTCCTGACTTTC	CASSVPGQGAGGANVLTF
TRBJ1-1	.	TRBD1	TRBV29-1	TGCAGCGTTGGACAGGGCACTCAATACACTGAAGCTTTCTTT	CSVGQGTQYTEAFF
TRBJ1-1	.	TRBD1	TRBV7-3	TGTGCCAGCAGCCCCCAGGGACAGGGGGCCACTGAAGCTTTCTTT	CASSPQGQGATEAFF
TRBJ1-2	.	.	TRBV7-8	TGTGCCAGCAGCTTAGGGACAGCCACGTATGGCTACACCTTC	CASSLGTATYGYTF
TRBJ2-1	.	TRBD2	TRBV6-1	TGTGCCAGCAGTGATTGGGCTAGCGGGAGTAGGGATGAGCAGTTCTTC	CASSDWASGSRDEQFF
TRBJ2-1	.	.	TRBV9	TGTGCCAGCAGCGTCTCAGGCCAGGAGGATGAGCAGTTCTTC	CASSVSGQEDEQFF
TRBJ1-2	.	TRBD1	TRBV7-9	TGTGCCAGCAGCACCCCCGGGACAGGGAACTATGGCTACACCTTC	CASSTPGTGNYGYTF
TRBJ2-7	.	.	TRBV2	TGTGCCAGCACCGACAGGCCCCGGGCCTACGAGCAGTACTTC	CASTDRPRAYEQYF
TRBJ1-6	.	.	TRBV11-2	TGTGCCAGCAGCGCGCCCCGAGAACCCCTCCACTTT	CASSAPREPLHF